Shown below are 18 T cell receptor beta chains from a single sample sequenced in a study of cytomegalovirus exposure and HLA in healthy donors. Both 60 Vbeta primers and 13 Jbeta primers went into the PCR. Profiling relied on immunoSEQ multiplex PCR, and the TCRdb table lists in-frame clones only, not all of them. The sample yields about 260,000 clones, about 83% seen once. Source material: PBMCs. These receptors all come from a woman aged 40-49 years in good health and CMV-seropositive.

The chain carries TRBV6-5 and TRBJ2-5; possibly TRBD2 for D (5 bases). Trimming removed 5 bases from V and 7 bases from J, with 20 bases in between. The CDR3 length is 15 residues. Germline V CDR1 and CDR2: MNHEY, SVGAGI. CDR3 protein: CASSLHWEKQVTQYF. CDR3 nucleotides: TGTGCCAGCAGTCTACATTGGGAGAAGCAGGTGACCCAGTACTTC.

The chain links TRBV10-3 to TRBJ2-7; tentatively, D is TRBD1 (6 bases). Germline CDR1 is ENHRY and CDR2 is SYGVKD. The CDR3 totals 15 residues. V gave up 2 bases and J gave up 0 bases, with 11 bases separating them. CDR3 region: CAISEGADSSYEQYF. CDR3 DNA: TGTGCCATCAGTGAGGGGGCGGACAGCTCCTACGAGCAGTACTTC.

The chain employs TRBV7-8 and TRBJ2-1; perhaps TRBD2 as D (5 bases). The V end lost 5 bases, the J end lost 9 bases, and 23 bases lay between the germline ends. This CDR3 has 16 residues. Germline assignment: CDR1 SGHVS and CDR2 FQNEAQ. Here the CDR3 DNA reads TGTGCCAGCAGCCCCCACGGACTTCCCCTCCCCTCTGAGCAGTTCTTC. Residues: CASSPHGLPLPSEQFF.

This sequence joins TRBV7-2 and TRBJ2-3; TRBD2 matches 7 bases. Trimming at V came to 5 bases and at J to 2 bases, leaving 7 bases not matched to a gene. The CDR3 contains 15 residues. The germline gives CDR1 SGHTA, CDR2 FQGNSA. As DNA, the CDR3 is TGTGCCAGCAGCCAACCCGGGACTACCACAGATACGCAGTATTTT. Its protein is CASSQPGTTTDTQYF.

This clone was recorded once. J is TRBJ1-1 and V is TRBV7-9; D ambiguous. CDR1 is SEHNR, CDR2 FQNEAQ, per germline (reference sequence). V lost 1 base to trimming and J lost 1 base, with 7 bases between them. This CDR3 comprises 14 residues. The CDR3 region has the DNA TGTGCCAGCAGCTTAGGATCCGGGAACACTGAAGCTTTCTTT. This gives the protein CASSLGSGNTEAFF.

The chain is built from TRBV4-3 and TRBJ2-7; perhaps TRBD2 as D (6 bases). V gave up 1 base and J gave up 3 bases, with 16 bases separating them. The CDR3 sequence is 16 residues long. Germline V lookup: CDR1 LGHNA, CDR2 YSLEER. CDR3 in DNA: TGCGCCAGCAGCCAAGCCTCGACACCGGAGGGCTACGAGCAGTACTTC. This gives the protein CASSQASTPEGYEQYF.

V is TRBV4-2 and J is TRBJ1-2; D gene unclear. There are 15 residues in the CDR3. The V gene's germline CDR1 is LGHNA and CDR2 YNFKEQ. Trimming removed 4 bases at V and 4 bases at J, with 16 bases between. CDR3: CASSPPELSPYGYTF. In DNA form, the CDR3 reads TGTGCCAGCAGCCCCCCAGAACTATCCCCCTATGGCTACACCTTC.

The CDR3 sequence: CASSYGTGQETQYF. CDR3 nucleotides: TGTGCCAGCAGTTACGGCACGGGCCAAGAGACCCAGTACTTC. The genes are TRBV6-5 and TRBJ2-5; no clear D. V lost 2 bases, J lost 1 base, and 8 bases lay in between. The CDR3 contains 14 residues. Looked up from germline, CDR1 is MNHEY and CDR2 is SVGAGI.

CDR3 residues: CASSQVRQGRLMYEQYF. CDR3 in DNA: TGTGCCAGCAGCCAAGTAAGACAGGGAAGATTGATGTACGAGCAGTACTTC. The chain links TRBV4-2 to TRBJ2-7; TRBD1 aligns across 7 bases. Germline trimming cut 1 base from V and 4 bases from J; bases unmatched to any gene: 13. CDR3 length equals 17 residues. Germline V gives CDR1 LGHNA, CDR2 YNFKEQ.

On this clone: The sample has other DNA sequences that encode this CDR3 too. This rearrangement joins TRBV7-9 to TRBJ2-7, with TRBD2 identical over 7 bases. Looked up from germline, CDR1 is SEHNR and CDR2 is FQNEAQ (reference sequence). With V trimmed by 5 bases and J by 4 bases, 8 bases remained unmatched. The CDR3 is made up of 14 amino acids. The CDR3 DNA follows: TGTGCCAGCAGCACGGGAGGAGGGGCTTACGAGCAGTACTTC. It encodes CASSTGGGAYEQYF.

This chain uses TRBV4-1 with TRBJ2-7; no clear D. Germline V lookup: CDR1 MGHRA, CDR2 YSYEKL. This CDR3 is built from 15 residues. The germline V and J ends were trimmed by 1 base and 1 base, with 11 bases remaining between them. The CDR3 nucleotides are TGCGCCAGCAGCCAAGGTTTAGATTTTTCCTACGAGCAGTACTTC. This gives the protein CASSQGLDFSYEQYF.

The chain combines TRBV6-1 with TRBJ2-5; 7 nucleotides align to TRBD1. The V gene end was trimmed by 8 bases and the J gene end by 5 bases; junction bases not matched to a gene: 8. This CDR3 has 13 residues. Germline values: CDR1 MNHNS, CDR2 SASEGT. CDR3 amino acids: CASWDSSGETQYF. CDR3 sequence (DNA): TGTGCCAGCTGGGACAGCTCAGGGGAGACCCAGTACTTC.

The chain links TRBV19 to TRBJ1-1; 9 bases line up with TRBD1. From germline, CDR1 is LNHDA and CDR2 SQIVND (reference sequence). This CDR3 is built from 15 residues. With V trimmed by 7 bases and J by 4 bases, 10 bases remained unmatched. CDR3 loop: CASTITQGARTEAFF. Written as DNA, the CDR3 is TGTGCCAGTACCATCACACAGGGGGCGCGCACTGAAGCTTTCTTT.

The J gene is TRBJ2-7, the V gene TRBV19, with no clear D. The V end was cut by 3 bases, the J end by 2 bases, with 11 bases between. There are 14 residues in the CDR3. In germline, CDR1 is LNHDA, CDR2 SQIVND (reference sequence). This CDR3 reads CASSIQLGPYEQYF. The CDR3 bases are TGTGCCAGTAGTATTCAGCTGGGCCCCTACGAGCAGTACTTC.

The chain is built from TRBV19 and TRBJ2-1; 9 nucleotides align to TRBD2. This CDR3 is 15 amino acids long. V shed 7 bases, J shed 4 bases, and the junction held 8 bases outside the gene matches. The germline V gene encodes CDR1 LNHDA and CDR2 SQIVND (reference sequence). The CDR3 nucleotides read TGTGCCAGTACCCCACGGCTAGCGGGGTACAATGAGCAGTTCTTC. It encodes CASTPRLAGYNEQFF.

V is TRBV30 and J is TRBJ2-5, with no clear D. Germline V gene lookup returns CDR1 GTSNPN and CDR2 SVGIG (reference sequence). V was pared by 3 bases and J by 2 bases, with 10 bases between. The CDR3 has 13 amino acids. This CDR3 reads CAWSEMVQETQYF. The CDR3 DNA reads TGTGCCTGGAGCGAGATGGTGCAAGAGACCCAGTACTTC.

The gene calls are TRBV28 and TRBJ1-2, with D hard to call. This CDR3 is built from 14 residues. Between the trimmed V and J ends, which lost 5 bases and 2 bases, there was a span of 12 bases. From germline, CDR1 is MDHEN and CDR2 SYDVKM. The CDR3 here is CASSRTLTNYGYTF. In DNA form, the CDR3 reads TGTGCCAGCAGTCGGACTCTTACAAACTATGGCTACACCTTC.

In this sample, this clone turned up a few times. V and J are TRBV7-6 and TRBJ2-1, with D perhaps matching TRBD2 (6 bases). V was shortened by 5 bases and J by 11 bases, with 13 bases between the two germline ends. Germline loops: CDR1 SGHVS, CDR2 FNYEAQ. This CDR3 has 12 residues. This chain's CDR3 is CASSETGTQQFF. The CDR3 bases are TGTGCCAGCAGCGAGACCGGGACTCAGCAGTTCTTC.